The 6 T cell receptor beta chains reported below all come from one sample, sequenced in a study of blood T cells in healthy people across ages. Next came a second PCR, run for 7 to 11 cycles, which used a sample-barcoded 5' primer along with a J-beta primer mix. Using its own MiXCR run on the 5' RACE reads, TCRdb lists one record per CDR3 protein. The sample contains about 940,000 distinct CDR3 sequences, around 46% of which appear only once. Input material: blood. These receptors all come from a man aged 30 to 45 in good health.

This clonotype was seen only once. The DNA of the CDR3 is TGTGCCAGCAGTCCCCAGGTCGGGGATTGGCCCTACGAGCAGTACTTC. This codes for CASSPQVGDWPYEQYF. This chain connects TRBV27 to TRBJ2-7; weak D call: TRBD2 (5 bases). Germline V gene lookup returns CDR1 MNHEY and CDR2 SMNVEV (reference sequence). This CDR3 region has 16 residues. V was clipped by 5 bases and J by 2 bases, with 19 bases between them.

The chain recombines TRBV7-9 with TRBJ2-3; D is undetermined. The CDR3 extends over 13 amino acids. V was pared by 7 bases and J by 3 bases, with 11 bases between. The germline V gene has CDR1 SEHNR and CDR2 FQNEAQ (reference sequence). As DNA, the CDR3 is TGTGCCAGCAACTCCCTAAATACAGATACGCAGTATTTT. Protein sequence: CASNSLNTDTQYF.

The rearrangement joins TRBV7-9 to TRBJ2-5; 8 nucleotides match TRBD1. Germline CDR1 SEHNR, CDR2 FQNEAQ (reference sequence). J was trimmed by 3 bases and V by 5 bases; bases with no gene match: 11. This CDR3 is built from 16 residues. The CDR3 DNA follows: TGTGCCAGCAGCCGGCGGGACAGGCTGTACGAAGAGACCCAGTACTTC. This sequence encodes CASSRRDRLYEETQYF.

The chain joins TRBV4-2 to TRBJ2-1; no definite D call. The V end was cut by 4 bases, the J end by 0 bases, with 16 bases between. Germline lookup yields CDR1 LGHNA and CDR2 YNFKEQ. CDR3 size: 17 residues. As DNA, the CDR3 is TGTGCCAGCAGCCCCCCAGCTTACGGGTACTCCTACAATGAGCAGTTCTTC. Protein product: CASSPPAYGYSYNEQFF.

This clonotype was seen a single time. Given a far larger clone just one base away, this is likely a sequencing read error. V usage is TRBV12-3 or TRBV12-4 and J usage is TRBJ2-1; TRBD2 agrees at 8 bases. V was clipped by 7 bases and J by 0 bases; unmatched bases: 5. CDR3 length: 15 residues. CDR3 in amino acids: CASIPGGSSYNEQFF. The CDR3 nucleotides read TGTGCCAGCATCCCGGGGGGGAGCTCCTACAATGAGCAGTTCTTC.

This chain connects TRBV5-1 to TRBJ2-1, with 10 bases fitting TRBD2. There are 16 residues in the CDR3. The J segment lost 8 bases and the V segment lost 0 bases, leaving 8 bases of the junction unmatched. Germline CDR1 SGHRS, CDR2 YFSETQ. The CDR3 loop is CASSLVAGGLSDEQFF. The CDR3 region has the DNA TGCGCCAGCAGCTTGGTAGCGGGGGGCCTCAGCGATGAGCAGTTCTTC.